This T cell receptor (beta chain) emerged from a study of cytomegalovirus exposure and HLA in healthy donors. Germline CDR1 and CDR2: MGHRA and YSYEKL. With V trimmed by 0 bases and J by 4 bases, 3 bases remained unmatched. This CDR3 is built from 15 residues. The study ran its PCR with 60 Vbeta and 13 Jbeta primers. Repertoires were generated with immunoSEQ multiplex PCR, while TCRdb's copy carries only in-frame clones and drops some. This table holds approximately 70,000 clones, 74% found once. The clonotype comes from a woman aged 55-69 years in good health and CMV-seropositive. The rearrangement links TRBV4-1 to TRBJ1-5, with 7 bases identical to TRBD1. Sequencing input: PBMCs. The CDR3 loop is CASSQDGQVNQPQHF. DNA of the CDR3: TGCGCCAGCAGCCAAGACGGACAGGTAAATCAGCCCCAGCATTTT.